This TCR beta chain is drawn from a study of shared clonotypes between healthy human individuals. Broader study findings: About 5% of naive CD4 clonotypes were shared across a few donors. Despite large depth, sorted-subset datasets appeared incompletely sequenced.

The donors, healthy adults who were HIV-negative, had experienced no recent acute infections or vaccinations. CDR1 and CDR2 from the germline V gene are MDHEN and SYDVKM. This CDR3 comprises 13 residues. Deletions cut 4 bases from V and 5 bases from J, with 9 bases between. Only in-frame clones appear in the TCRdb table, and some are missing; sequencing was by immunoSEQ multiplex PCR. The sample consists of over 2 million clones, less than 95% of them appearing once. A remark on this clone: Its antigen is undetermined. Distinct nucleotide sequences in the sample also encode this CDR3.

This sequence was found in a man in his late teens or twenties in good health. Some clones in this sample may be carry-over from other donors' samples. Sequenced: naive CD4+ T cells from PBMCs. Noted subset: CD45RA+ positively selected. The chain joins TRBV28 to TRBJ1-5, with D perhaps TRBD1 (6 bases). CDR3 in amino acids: CASSSQGDQPQHF. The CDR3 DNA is TGTGCCAGCAGTTCACAGGGAGATCAGCCCCAGCATTTT.